This TCR beta chain originates from a study of metastatic and nonmetastatic thyroid tumors. TCRdb recomputed clones from the PCR reads via MiXCR. Found here are roughly 75,000 clones, approximately 13% of them singletons; the top ten hold over 7%. With 2 bases removed from V and 3 bases from J, the gap between germline ends came to 16 bases. Germline CDR1 GTSNPN, CDR2 SVGIG (reference sequence). The CDR3 spans 15 residues. This clone occurred many times. Before thyroid surgery, none of the patients had received any treatment. The sequenced sample consisted of tumor tissue. The origin of this receptor is a female donor with papillary thyroid cancer or a benign thyroid nodule (not recorded which). Some clones in this sample may be carry-over from other donors' samples. This chain links TRBV30 with TRBJ1-2; D call uncertain. CDR3: CAWSYWLPSDYGYTF. CDR3 DNA sequence: TGTGCCTGGAGTTACTGGCTACCGTCGGACTATGGCTACACCTTC.